A selection of T cell receptor beta chains follows, all from one sample in a study of identical twins. MiXCR, applied by TCRdb to the 5' RACE reads, yields one record per CDR3 protein. Of some 790,000 distinct CDR3 sequences detected, roughly 18% appear once; the ten largest clones hold around 13%. These data were also filed under a second study, of T cells expressing NK-cell markers.

Input material: PBMCs. These receptors were collected from a woman aged 18-30 years in good health. The CDR3 runs from the conserved cysteine through the conserved F or W. A D gene is named only where the DNA matches it firmly. Clone size is stated in some rows and not others, as once, few, many or a class when expanded.

cdr3_aa cdr3_nt j_call v_call d_call clone_size
CASSPSGNYNEQFF TGTGCCAGCAGCCCAAGCGGAAACTACAATGAGCAGTTCTTC TRBJ2-1 TRBV4-2 - -
CASSSILAEETQYF TGTGCCAGCAGCTCCATACTAGCGGAAGAGACCCAGTACTTC TRBJ2-5 TRBV11-2 TRBD2 -
CASSLLYGSSYEQYF TGCGCCAGCAGCTTGTTATATGGCAGCTCCTACGAGCAGTACTTC TRBJ2-7 TRBV5-1 - few
CSAPQLMASYSYNEQFF TGCAGTGCTCCCCAGTTAATGGCGTCCTACTCCTACAATGAGCAGTTCTTC TRBJ2-1 TRBV20-1 - -
CATSGGVAGKSYEQYF TGTGCCACCAGCGGGGGGGTAGCGGGTAAATCCTACGAGCAGTACTTC TRBJ2-7 TRBV15 TRBD2 many
CATSVGNTQYF TGTGCCACCAGTGTGGGGAATACGCAGTATTTT TRBJ2-3 TRBV24-1 - -
CASGRTSGAYEQYF TGCGCCAGCGGCCGGACTAGCGGGGCCTACGAGCAGTACTTC TRBJ2-7 TRBV5-1 TRBD2 -
CASSLGWGLYEQYF TGCGCCAGCAGCTTGGGGTGGGGGCTCTACGAGCAGTACTTC TRBJ2-7 TRBV5-1 - -
CSARPSGSPRDTQYF TGCAGTGCTAGACCTAGCGGGAGTCCCAGAGATACGCAGTATTTT TRBJ2-3 TRBV20-1 TRBD2 few
CASSPGETLSYNEQFF TGTGCCAGCTCACCGGGGGAAACACTCTCCTACAATGAGCAGTTCTTC TRBJ2-1 TRBV18 - -
CSVGHYSGTSGRRNTGELFF TGCAGCGTTGGTCATTACTCCGGGACTAGCGGGAGAAGGAACACCGGGGAGCTGTTTTTT TRBJ2-2 TRBV29-1 TRBD2 -
CATTVSGRFDEQYF TGTGCCACCACCGTCAGCGGACGGTTCGACGAGCAGTACTTC TRBJ2-7 TRBV7-9 - -
CASSQEWGLAGNTGELFF TGCGCCAGCAGCCAAGAATGGGGGCTAGCGGGGAACACCGGGGAGCTGTTTTTT TRBJ2-2 TRBV4-3 TRBD2 -
CASSTLGDKNTGELFF TGTGCCAGCAGCACGTTAGGCGACAAAAACACCGGGGAGCTGTTTTTT TRBJ2-2 TRBV7-8 - few
CSAQVRTDTQYF TGCAGTGCTCAAGTCAGGACAGATACGCAGTATTTT TRBJ2-3 TRBV20-1 - -
CASSPGIAFF TGTGCCAGTAGTCCAGGTATCGCTTTCTTT TRBJ1-1 TRBV19 - -
CASSFRGRKLFF TGTGCCAGCAGCTTTCGTGGCAGAAAACTGTTTTTT TRBJ1-4 TRBV5-6 - few
CAWDRPVGYTF TGTGCCTGGGACAGGCCGGTTGGCTACACCTTC TRBJ1-2 TRBV30 - -
CASSPNVAGGMNTEAFF TGTGCCAGCTCACCGAACGTGGCAGGGGGGATGAACACTGAAGCTTTCTTT TRBJ1-1 TRBV18 TRBD1 -
CASSLRGEEQFF TGCGCCAGCAGCTTGAGAGGGGAGGAGCAGTTCTTC TRBJ2-1 TRBV5-1 - -
CATSSSLAGGRETQYF TGTGCCACCAGCAGTAGTCTAGCGGGAGGTCGGGAGACCCAGTACTTC TRBJ2-5 TRBV15 TRBD2 -
CSAAGTSINNEQFF TGCAGTGCTGCCGGGACTAGCATAAACAATGAGCAGTTCTTC TRBJ2-1 TRBV20-1 TRBD2 -
CASSLAVYNEQFF TGTGCCAGCAGTTTAGCGGTATACAATGAGCAGTTCTTC TRBJ2-1 TRBV12-3/TRBV12-4 - many
CASSLVGSRGANVLTF TGTGCCAGCAGCTTAGTCGGGAGTCGTGGGGCCAACGTCCTGACTTTC TRBJ2-6 TRBV7-2 - few
CASSPRVAGATDTQYF TGTGCCAGCAGCCCGAGAGTGGCGGGGGCCACAGATACGCAGTATTTT TRBJ2-3 TRBV12-3/TRBV12-4 - few
CASSQQSGNLYEQYF TGCGCCAGCAGCCAACAAAGCGGGAACCTCTACGAGCAGTACTTC TRBJ2-7 TRBV4-3 TRBD2 -
CSARPPNLYEQYF TGCAGTGCTAGGCCCCCCAACCTTTACGAGCAGTACTTC TRBJ2-7 TRBV20-1 - -
CSVHSGSEAFF TGCAGTGTTCACTCTGGGTCAGAAGCTTTCTTT TRBJ1-1 TRBV20-1 - -
CASSQERHLYEQYF TGCGCCAGCAGCCAAGAAAGGCATCTCTACGAGCAGTACTTC TRBJ2-7 TRBV4-3 - many
CASCPQSGAPEAFF TGCGCCAGCTGCCCCCAATCGGGGGCCCCAGAAGCTTTCTTT TRBJ1-1 TRBV5-1 - few
CASSSGAGGYTF TGTGCCAGCAGTTCGGGGGCGGGAGGCTACACCTTC TRBJ1-2 TRBV12-3/TRBV12-4 - -